Listed below are T cell receptor beta chains from one sample, sequenced in a study of PD-L1 blockade in urothelial cancer. Repertoires were generated with immunoSEQ multiplex PCR, while TCRdb's copy carries only in-frame clones and drops some. The sample holds some 60,000 clones, 85% to 90% seen once. The sample here was PBMCs, taken around atezolizumab (anti-PD-L1) treatment. These receptors were collected from a man between 50 and 59 years old with urothelial cancer. CDR3s include the opening cysteine and the closing phenylalanine or tryptophan. The order of the fields is J gene, clone size, V gene, D gene, CDR3 DNA, CDR3 protein. The D gene is left open where the match is weak. Some rows have no size entry. The others give once, few or many, or a class for an expanded clone.

TRBJ2-3,-,TRBV5-1,TRBD1,TGCGCCAGCAGCATACAGGGGTTAAGCACAGATACGCAGTATTTT,CASSIQGLSTDTQYF
TRBJ2-2,few,TRBV5-1,-,TGCGCCAGCAGCTTGTTGGGAGTGGTGGCTAACACCGGGGAGCTGTTTTTT,CASSLLGVVANTGELFF
TRBJ2-3,-,TRBV4-1,TRBD2,TGCGCCAGCAGGGCTAGCGGGGTACAAGATCGGACAGATACGCAGTATTTT,CASRASGVQDRTDTQYF
TRBJ2-5,-,TRBV9,TRBD2,TGTGCCAGCAGCGTCGGGAGGCAGGAGACCCAGTACTTC,CASSVGRQETQYF
TRBJ2-7,few,TRBV28,TRBD1,TGTGCCAGCAGTTCCCCGGGACAGGGAAGGGGGGAGCAGTACTTC,CASSSPGQGRGEQYF
TRBJ1-1,few,TRBV11-2,-,TGTGCCAGCAGCTGGGGGGAGAACACTGAAGCTTTCTTT,CASSWGENTEAFF
TRBJ2-2,-,TRBV7-9,TRBD2,TGTGCCAGCAGCTTGGGACTATACACCGGGGAGCTGTTTTTT,CASSLGLYTGELFF
TRBJ1-2,-,TRBV18,-,TGTGCCAGCTCACCCATGGAGGTTGCGGATGGCTACACCTTC,CASSPMEVADGYTF
TRBJ1-3,once,TRBV18,TRBD1,TGTGCCAGCTCACCAGGGACAGGCTCTGGAAACACCATATATTTT,CASSPGTGSGNTIYF
TRBJ2-2,-,TRBV7-7,-,TGTGCTATCCCCCTTCGCGGGAAAAACACCGGGGAGCTGTTTTTT,CAIPLRGKNTGELFF
TRBJ2-2,-,TRBV7-3,-,TGTGCCAGCAGCGAAGATAGTTTGGCCGGGGAGCTGTTTTTT,CASSEDSLAGELFF
TRBJ2-5,-,TRBV14,TRBD2,TGTGCCAGCAGCCAGTTGGGACTAGCGGGAGTTGAGACCCAGTACTTC,CASSQLGLAGVETQYF
TRBJ2-7,-,TRBV6-5,TRBD1,TGTGCCAGCAGTTTGGACAGGCGACTGGAGCAGTACTTC,CASSLDRRLEQYF
TRBJ1-5,-,TRBV28,-,TGTGCCAGCACCCGGTTGGGGGCTCCAGGGGATAATCAGCCCCAGCATTTT,CASTRLGAPGDNQPQHF
TRBJ2-1,-,TRBV2,TRBD2,TGTGCCAGCAGGAACGGACTAGCGGGAGTCTGGGATGAGCAGTTCTTC,CASRNGLAGVWDEQFF
TRBJ1-4,-,TRBV7-2,-,TGTGCCAGCAGCTTAATGAGATCAGGGCCTACTAATGAAAAACTGTTTTTT,CASSLMRSGPTNEKLFF
TRBJ2-3,-,TRBV28,TRBD2,TGTGCCAGCAGTTCCCGAGGGAGCGGGAGCCCAGATACGCAGTATTTT,CASSSRGSGSPDTQYF
TRBJ2-6,-,TRBV28,TRBD1,TGTGCCAGCAGTTTAGGGACAGGCGTCTCTGGGGCCAACGTCCTGACTTTC,CASSLGTGVSGANVLTF
TRBJ2-1,-,TRBV10-3,-,TGTGCCATCAGTGACTCCCCAGGGGTTGAGCAGTTCTTC,CAISDSPGVEQFF